Below, 27 T cell receptor beta chains from the same sample are listed, as sequenced in a study of CD8 T cells in ankylosing spondylitis. The study, taken as a whole, reports: Seemingly characteristic of ankylosing spondylitis blood was a TCR beta motif consisting of fewer than 10 highly homologous variants.

Antigens of these TCRs are unknown. TCRdb independently ran MiXCR on the 5' RACE reads; one entry per CDR3 protein. The sample has hundreds of thousands of distinct CDR3 sequences; roughly 10% are singletons. Source material: blood, either unsorted or a sorted T cell fraction (not recorded which). These receptors all stem from a male donor with ankylosing spondylitis.

This rearrangement joins TRBV15 to TRBJ2-7; the D gene is possibly TRBD2 (6 bases). The CDR3 loop spans 15 amino acids. Germline V CDR1 and CDR2: LNHNV, YYDKDF (reference sequence). Trimming took 1 base from V and 0 from J, leaving 10 bases between them. The CDR3 DNA follows: TGTGCCACCAGCAGAGGCGGGGATCCCTCCTACGAGCAGTACTTC. Translation gives CATSRGGDPSYEQYF.

This clonotype was counted at least ten times. V is TRBV10-3 and J is TRBJ2-3; D remains ambiguous. The CDR3 covers 12 residues. V dropped 9 bases and J dropped 2 bases, with 9 bases sitting between them. The germline V gene has CDR1 ENHRY and CDR2 SYGVKD. CDR3 DNA sequence: TGTGCCATAGGCCTCTACACAGATACGCAGTATTTT. Its translation: CAIGLYTDTQYF.

This clonotype was seen more than once but under ten times. The rearrangement links TRBV5-1 to TRBJ2-1, with D unresolved. Germline lookup yields CDR1 SGHRS and CDR2 YFSETQ. This CDR3 has 14 amino acids. Trimming took 0 bases from V and 12 from J, leaving 16 bases between them. CDR3 amino acids: CASSLERAGLRQFF. As DNA, the CDR3 is TGCGCCAGCAGCTTGGAGCGAGCAGGCTTAAGGCAGTTCTTC.

This clonotype has just a few counts. V usage is TRBV4-2 and J usage is TRBJ1-4, with a tentative D call TRBD1 (5 bases). This CDR3 spans 14 amino acids. V lost 4 bases to trimming and J lost 8 bases, with 14 bases between them. The V gene's germline CDR1 is LGHNA and CDR2 YNFKEQ. The CDR3 here is CASSLGAYHEKLFF. The CDR3 nucleotides are TGTGCCAGCAGCCTAGGGGCCTATCACGAAAAACTGTTTTTT.

This clonotype was seen a handful of times. This chain joins TRBV6-1 and TRBJ2-5; D gene ambiguous. Germline V gives CDR1 MNHNS, CDR2 SASEGT. The germline V and J ends were trimmed by 2 bases and 3 bases, with 19 bases remaining between them. There are 17 residues in the CDR3. This CDR3 is CASSELATRFRKETQYF. The CDR3 DNA reads as TGTGCCAGCAGTGAATTGGCCACCCGGTTTCGAAAAGAGACCCAGTACTTC.

A few counts support this clonotype. The V gene is TRBV6-2 or TRBV6-3, the J gene TRBJ2-7; 8 nucleotides line up with TRBD2. The CDR3 consists of 13 residues. The V and J ends lost 7 bases and 3 bases, in that order; junction bases with no gene match: 5. Germline CDR1 MNHEY, CDR2 SVGEGT. The CDR3 region is CASTLADYYEQYF. CDR3 nucleotide sequence: TGTGCCAGCACACTAGCGGACTACTACGAGCAGTACTTC.

The rearrangement uses TRBV20-1 and TRBJ2-5; possible D gene TRBD2, 7 bases. CDR1 DFQATT and CDR2 SNEGSKA come from the germline V gene (reference sequence). CDR3 size: 12 residues. Deletions cut 5 bases from V and 6 bases from J, with 13 bases between. The CDR3 DNA reads as TGCAGTGCTGTCGGGGGGCGGAAGACCCAGTACTTC. As protein: CSAVGGRKTQYF.

The chain recombines TRBV12-3 or TRBV12-4 with TRBJ2-5; 9 bases line up with TRBD1. J lost 4 bases, V lost 3 bases, and 3 bases had no gene match. This CDR3 is 14 amino acids long. The CDR3 spells CASSFGTGLETQYF. CDR3 in DNA: TGTGCCAGCAGTTTCGGGACAGGGTTAGAGACCCAGTACTTC.

In its sample, this clonotype was seen a few times. The J gene is TRBJ1-1, the V gene TRBV5-1; D is uncertain. The CDR3 is 12 residues long. The germline V gene has CDR1 SGHRS and CDR2 YFSETQ. V lost 6 bases and J lost 1, with 7 bases in between. The chain's CDR3 is CASKSGNTEAFF. In DNA, the CDR3 is TGCGCCAGCAAGTCGGGGAACACTGAAGCTTTCTTT. Together with reference TRBV5-1 and TRBJ1-1, the CDR3 gives the full variable domain: KAGVTQTPRYLIKTRGQQVTLSCSPISGHRSVSWYQQTPGQGLQFLFEYFSETQRNKGNFPGRFSGRQFSNSRSEMNVSTLELGDSALYLCASKSGNTEAFFGQGTRLTVV.

This CDR3 reads CASATSGIDTSTDTQYF. DNA of the CDR3: TGCGCCAGCGCGACTAGCGGGATAGATACTAGCACAGATACGCAGTATTTT. The chain carries TRBV5-1 and TRBJ2-3, with 11 bases lining up with TRBD2. In germline, CDR1 is SGHRS, CDR2 YFSETQ. V trimming: 7 bases; J trimming: 0 bases; junction bases outside the gene matches: 10. The CDR3 consists of 17 residues.

This clonotype has just a few counts. This chain connects TRBV7-2 to TRBJ2-1; a weak D match, TRBD1 (5 bases). The CDR3 covers 14 residues. Germline assignment: CDR1 SGHTA and CDR2 FQGNSA. Trimming pared 1 base from V and 8 bases from J, leaving 12 bases between. The CDR3 is CASSLVKGFHEQFF. For the CDR3, the DNA is TGTGCCAGCAGCTTAGTAAAGGGGTTTCATGAGCAGTTCTTC.

This clonotype was seen only a few times. The chain is built from TRBV6-1 and TRBJ2-1, with TRBD1 as a possible D gene (6 bases). Trimming pared 7 bases from V and 3 bases from J, leaving 16 bases between. Germline assignment: CDR1 MNHNS and CDR2 SASEGT. This CDR3 has 15 residues. This chain's CDR3 is CASTRTGTGYNEQFF. DNA for the CDR3: TGTGCCAGCACCAGAACAGGGACGGGCTACAATGAGCAGTTCTTC.

Only a few counts were recorded for this clonotype. The rearrangement uses TRBV20-1 and TRBJ2-5; D is possibly TRBD2 (5 bases). Trimming left V 3 bases short and J 10 bases short, with 9 bases between. The CDR3 totals 10 residues. Germline assignment: CDR1 DFQATT and CDR2 SNEGSKA (reference sequence). Here the CDR3 DNA reads TGCAGTGCTAGTCTCCGGGACCAGTACTTC. Translated, it gives CSASLRDQYF.

The table lists this clonotype with a few counts. The V and J genes are TRBV6-1 and TRBJ2-5; 8 bases match TRBD2. The germline V gene encodes CDR1 MNHNS and CDR2 SASEGT. CDR3 size: 15 residues. The ends lost 6 bases at V and 5 bases at J; junction bases unmatched: 11. The CDR3 DNA follows: TGTGCCAGCAGCAGACCGGGACTAGGAGGGGAGACCCAGTACTTC. Its translation is CASSRPGLGGETQYF.

The J gene is TRBJ2-5, the V gene TRBV7-8; D call uncertain. Germline loops: CDR1 SGHVS, CDR2 FQNEAQ. Trimming left V 0 bases short and J 5 bases short, with 7 bases between. CDR3 length: 13 amino acids. The CDR3 DNA reads TGTGCCAGCAGCTTAGCACGAGTCGAGACCCAGTACTTC. It specifies CASSLARVETQYF.

This clonotype was detected only a few times. The chain has TRBV7-2 and TRBJ1-4; D is ambiguous. V lost 2 bases, J lost 4 bases, and 11 bases lay in between. The CDR3 consists of 15 residues. Germline V lookup: CDR1 SGHTA, CDR2 FQGNSA. The CDR3 region is CASSLQAVGNEKLFF. CDR3 DNA: TGTGCCAGCAGCTTACAAGCAGTTGGTAATGAAAAACTGTTTTTT.

This clonotype occurred many times. The chain is built from TRBV12-3 or TRBV12-4 and TRBJ1-2; 8 bases align to TRBD1. Trimming cost V 6 bases and J 5 bases; bases outside gene matches: 8. The CDR3 is 14 amino acids. Here the CDR3 reads CASSDRGQGYGYTF. The CDR3 DNA is TGTGCCAGCAGCGACAGGGGCCAGGGGTATGGCTACACCTTC.

This clonotype has a handful of counts. The chain combines TRBV5-1 with TRBJ2-1, with 8 positions matching TRBD2. This CDR3 has 13 residues. The germline V gene encodes CDR1 SGHRS and CDR2 YFSETQ. J was trimmed by 9 bases and V by 4 bases; bases with no gene match: 6. The CDR3 loop is CASSEREKGEQFF. CDR3 DNA: TGCGCCAGCAGCGAGCGGGAGAAGGGTGAGCAGTTCTTC.

This clonotype was counted only a few times. This chain uses TRBV20-1 with TRBJ1-3; the D gene is possibly TRBD1 (6 bases). The CDR3 extends over 15 amino acids. V was pared by 5 bases and J by 1 base, with 15 bases between. Germline V gene data show CDR1 as DFQATT and CDR2 as SNEGSKA (reference sequence). CDR3 loop: CSAPDPRGSGNTIYF. The CDR3 DNA sequence: TGCAGTGCTCCCGATCCCAGGGGATCTGGAAACACCATATATTTT.

This clonotype has just a few counts. The chain recombines TRBV12-3 or TRBV12-4 with TRBJ2-7; D might be TRBD1 (5 bases). The length of the CDR3 is 15 residues. V lost 3 bases and J 5 bases, leaving 17 bases between the germline ends. The CDR3 loop reads CASSFFLVWGDEQYF. The CDR3 bases are TGTGCCAGCAGTTTTTTCTTAGTCTGGGGCGACGAGCAGTACTTC.

The V and J genes are TRBV6-1 and TRBJ1-5; perhaps TRBD1 as D (5 bases). The CDR3 runs to 15 residues. V was trimmed by 6 bases and J by 7 bases, leaving 19 bases between them. CDR1 is MNHNS, CDR2 SASEGT, per germline. The CDR3 is CASRNPGTGGQPQHF. The DNA of the CDR3 is TGTGCCAGCAGGAACCCGGGGACGGGTGGACAGCCCCAGCATTTT.

This clonotype has at least ten counts. V is TRBV4-3 and J is TRBJ1-1; D is possibly TRBD1 (5 bases). The CDR3 runs 13 residues. Germline V gives CDR1 LGHNA, CDR2 YSLEER. With 2 bases removed from V and 5 bases from J, the gap between germline ends came to 9 bases. The CDR3 DNA reads TGCGCCAGCAGCCAATCAGGGCCAACTGAAGCTTTCTTT. Translating it yields CASSQSGPTEAFF.

The chain recombines TRBV12-3 or TRBV12-4 with TRBJ2-5, with 8 bases that match TRBD1. The V and J ends lost 7 bases and 5 bases, in that order; junction bases with no gene match: 6. This CDR3 is 13 amino acids long. The CDR3 bases are TGTGCCAGCACCGAACGGGACAGGGAGACCCAGTACTTC. Its translation is CASTERDRETQYF.

This clonotype showed up just a few times. The rearrangement links TRBV28 to TRBJ2-4; the D gene is possibly TRBD1 (5 bases). V was cut by 2 bases and J by 6 bases, with 8 bases left in between. This CDR3 is built from 13 residues. Germline-derived CDR1 and CDR2 are MDHEN and SYDVKM. This chain's CDR3 is CASSLLGANIQYF. The CDR3 region has the DNA TGTGCCAGCAGTTTACTAGGGGCAAACATTCAGTACTTC.

This clonotype occurred many times. This chain links TRBV11-2 with TRBJ2-7, with 8 positions matching TRBD1. There are 15 residues in the CDR3. Germline V gene lookup returns CDR1 SGHAT and CDR2 FQNNGV. The V segment lost 3 bases and the J segment 4 bases; nucleotides outside the gene matches: 8. This CDR3 is CASSFRRTGTYEQYF. The CDR3 DNA reads as TGTGCCAGCAGCTTTCGACGGACAGGGACTTACGAGCAGTACTTC.

The chain couples TRBV7-9 to TRBJ2-1, with a weak D call TRBD2 (5 bases). This CDR3 is 10 amino acids long. Germline V lookup: CDR1 SEHNR, CDR2 FQNEAQ (reference sequence). Trimming shortened V by 5 bases and J by 15 bases, and 11 bases separated the two germline ends. CDR3 in DNA: TGTGCCAGCAGCCGGGGAGTCCCGTTCTTC. Translated: CASSRGVPFF.

The chain combines TRBV20-1 with TRBJ1-4, with a weak D call TRBD1 (6 bases). Germline assignment: CDR1 DFQATT and CDR2 SNEGSKA (reference sequence). The CDR3 runs 13 residues. Between the trimmed V and J ends, which lost 6 bases and 6 bases, there was a span of 14 bases. CDR3 region: CSAQGSKDEKLFF. For the CDR3, the DNA is TGCAGTGCGCAGGGGTCAAAAGATGAAAAACTGTTTTTT.